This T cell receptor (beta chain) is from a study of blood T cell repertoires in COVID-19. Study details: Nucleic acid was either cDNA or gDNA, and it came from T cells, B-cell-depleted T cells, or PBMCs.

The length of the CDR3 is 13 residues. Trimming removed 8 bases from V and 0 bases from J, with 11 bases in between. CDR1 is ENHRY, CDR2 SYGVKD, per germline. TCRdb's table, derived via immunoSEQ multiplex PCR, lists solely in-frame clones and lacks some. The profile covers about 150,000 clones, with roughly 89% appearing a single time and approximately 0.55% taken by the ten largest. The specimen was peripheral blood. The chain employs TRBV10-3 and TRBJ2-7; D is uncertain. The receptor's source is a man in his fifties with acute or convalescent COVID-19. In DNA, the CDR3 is TGTGCCATCGGCGGTTCTAGCTCCTACGAGCAGTACGTC. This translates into CAIGGSSSYEQYV.